Sequencing of this T cell receptor beta chain was carried out in a study of T cell repertoires in ileal Crohn's disease. Germline CDR1 is SNHLY and CDR2 is FYNNEI. V was shortened by 1 base and J by 10 bases, with 14 bases between the two germline ends. The CDR3 runs to 15 residues. Generated by immunoSEQ multiplex PCR, the TCRdb table keeps only in-frame clones and is missing some. Of approximately 10,000 clones listed, 79% are singletons. Regarding time point: neoterminal ileum biopsy at postoperative endoscopy, about 6 months after surgery. The sample comprised ileal tissue. This TCR came from an adult with Crohn's disease. The chain is built from TRBV2 and TRBJ1-6; weak D call: TRBD1 (5 bases). The CDR3 nucleotides are TGTGCCAGCAGTGAAGGAGGACAAGGGCAGTCACCCCTCCACTTT. It yields the protein CASSEGGQGQSPLHF.